The next 13 T cell receptor beta chains were all read from a single sample in a study of blood T cell repertoires in COVID-19. Generated by immunoSEQ multiplex PCR, the TCRdb table keeps only in-frame clones and is missing some. The sample consists of roughly 150,000 clones, around 90% of them appearing once. The sample comprised peripheral blood. The receptors here all came from a woman of 80 years or more with acute or convalescent COVID-19.

The genes are TRBV5-1 and TRBJ1-3; maybe TRBD1 (5 bases). CDR1 and CDR2 (germline): SGHRS, YFSETQ. V was pared by 0 bases and J by 0 bases, with 7 bases between. The CDR3 totals 15 residues. Written as DNA, the CDR3 is TGCGCCAGCAGCTTGGCAGGGAACTCTGGAAACACCATATATTTT. Its protein product is CASSLAGNSGNTIYF.

This chain connects TRBV7-8 to TRBJ2-5; TRBD1 matches 10 bases. The CDR3 has 16 amino acids. Losses at the gene ends were 5 bases for V and 4 bases for J; bases not matched to a gene: 10. Per the germline V gene, CDR1 is SGHVS and CDR2 is FQNEAQ. The CDR3 DNA reads as TGTGCCAGCAGCCGACGACAGGGGGCGAATCGAGAGACCCAGTACTTC. This encodes CASSRRQGANRETQYF.

This clone was counted a single time. This chain joins TRBV5-1 and TRBJ1-1; D is ambiguous. The V end lost 0 bases, the J end lost 7 bases, and 13 bases lay between the germline ends. The CDR3 spans 14 residues. CDR1 and CDR2 from the germline V gene are SGHRS and YFSETQ. The DNA for the CDR3 is TGCGCCAGCAGCTTGGATCCGGGTGGAATTGAAGCTTTCTTT. Translated: CASSLDPGGIEAFF.

V gene TRBV5-6 combines with J gene TRBJ1-1; the match to TRBD1 covers 9 bases. V was pared by 1 base and J by 1 base, with 2 bases of the junction left unmatched. Looked up from germline, CDR1 is SGHDT and CDR2 is YYEEEE. The CDR3 consists of 15 residues. The CDR3 loop is CASSLTTGGNTEAFF. Here the CDR3 DNA reads TGTGCCAGCAGCTTGACGACAGGGGGGAACACTGAAGCTTTCTTT.

The chain joins TRBV7-9 to TRBJ1-1; D might be TRBD1 (5 bases). Germline V gene sequence: CDR1 SEHNR, CDR2 FQNEAQ (reference sequence). The CDR3 has 13 residues. V lost 5 bases, J lost 1 base, and 8 bases lay in between. CDR3 nucleotides: TGTGCCAGCAGCCAACAGGCGAACACTGAAGCTTTCTTT. It specifies CASSQQANTEAFF.

This sequence joins TRBV30 and TRBJ2-1; 8 nucleotides line up with TRBD2. Germline V gene data show CDR1 as GTSNPN and CDR2 as SVGIG (reference sequence). The CDR3 runs to 15 residues. Germline trimming cut 0 bases from V and 8 bases from J; bases unmatched to any gene: 9. The CDR3, as DNA: TGTGCCTGGAGTGTACTCGCGGGGGGCGGCGATGAGCAGTTCTTC. Translation: CAWSVLAGGGDEQFF.

This sequence joins TRBV2 and TRBJ1-5; the match to TRBD1 covers 12 bases. V shed 5 bases, J shed 2 bases, and the junction held 10 bases outside the gene matches. The CDR3 runs to 18 residues. CDR1 is SNHLY, CDR2 FYNNEI, per germline. This CDR3 reads CASSRGTGGVMGNQPQHF. DNA for the CDR3: TGTGCCAGCAGTAGGGGGACAGGGGGCGTGATGGGCAATCAGCCCCAGCATTTT.

This clone was seen a single time. In DNA, the CDR3 is TGTGCCAGTATCCAGCGGGGATCCCAAGGGGAGCAGTTCTTC. Its protein is CASIQRGSQGEQFF. This chain joins TRBV19 and TRBJ2-1; 7 bases are shared with TRBD2. V trimming: 7 bases; J trimming: 10 bases; junction bases outside the gene matches: 13. Germline V gene sequence: CDR1 LNHDA, CDR2 SQIVND (reference sequence). The CDR3 consists of 14 residues.

Comment on this clone: The junction differs from germline at one of its ends, possibly a read error. V usage is TRBV7-7 and J usage is TRBJ2-1, with 7 bases aligning to TRBD1. Germline V lookup: CDR1 SSHAT, CDR2 FNYEAQ (reference sequence). CDR3 length: 13 residues. CDR3 sequence: CASSSTTGVEQFF. Here the CDR3 DNA reads TGTGCTAGCAGCTCGACCACAGGGGTTGAGCAGTTCTTC.

The genes are TRBV10-1 and TRBJ1-5; 9 bases map to TRBD1. This CDR3 has 15 amino acids. Germline CDR1 and CDR2: WNHNN and SYGVQD (reference sequence). V lost 5 bases and J lost 2; bases outside the gene matches: 4. CDR3 coding DNA: TGCGCCAGCAGTACCGGGACAGGGCGCAATCAGCCCCAGCATTTT. Translated, it gives CASSTGTGRNQPQHF.

V is TRBV2 and J is TRBJ1-4; maybe TRBD1 (5 bases). Germline V lookup: CDR1 SNHLY, CDR2 FYNNEI. V was pared by 5 bases and J by 7 bases, with 11 bases between. This CDR3 is 13 amino acids long. The CDR3: CASSPTEREKLFF. The CDR3 nucleotides read TGTGCCAGCAGTCCGACAGAGCGTGAAAAACTGTTTTTT.

This clone was recorded only once. V is TRBV18 and J is TRBJ1-3; D gene uncertain. The CDR3 extends over 16 amino acids. Germline values: CDR1 KGHSH, CDR2 LQKENI. V lost 0 bases and J lost 0, with 9 bases in between. CDR3 loop: CASSPPIAGSGNTIYF. CDR3 nucleotide sequence: TGTGCCAGCTCACCACCAATAGCCGGCTCTGGAAACACCATATATTTT. The entire variable domain, with the rest obtained from reference TRBV18 and TRBJ1-3, is as follows: NAGVMQNPRHLVRRRGQEARLRCSPMKGHSHVYWYRQLPEEGLKFMVYLQKENIIDESGMPKERFSAEFPKEGPSILRIQQVVRGDSAAYFCASSPPIAGSGNTIYFGEGSWLTVV.

The J gene is TRBJ2-1, the V gene TRBV4-3; D uncertain. V was shortened by 0 bases and J by 0 bases, with 6 bases between the two germline ends. The CDR3 sequence is 15 residues long. Germline values: CDR1 LGHNA, CDR2 YSLEER. The CDR3, as DNA: TGCGCCAGCAGCCAAGAATGGAGCTCCTACAATGAGCAGTTCTTC. The encoded protein is CASSQEWSSYNEQFF.